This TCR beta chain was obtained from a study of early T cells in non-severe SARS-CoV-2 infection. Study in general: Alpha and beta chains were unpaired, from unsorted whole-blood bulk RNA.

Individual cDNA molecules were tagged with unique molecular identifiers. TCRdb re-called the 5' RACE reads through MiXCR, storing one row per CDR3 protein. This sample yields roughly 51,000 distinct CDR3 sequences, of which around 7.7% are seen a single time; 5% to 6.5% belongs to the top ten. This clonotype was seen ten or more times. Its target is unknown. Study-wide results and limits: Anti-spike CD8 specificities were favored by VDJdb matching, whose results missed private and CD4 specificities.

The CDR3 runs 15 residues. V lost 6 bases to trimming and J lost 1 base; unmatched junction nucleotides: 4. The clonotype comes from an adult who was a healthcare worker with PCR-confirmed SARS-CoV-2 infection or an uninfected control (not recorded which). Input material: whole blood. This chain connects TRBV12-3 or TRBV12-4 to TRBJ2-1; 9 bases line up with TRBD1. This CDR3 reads CASSPGQGSYNEQFF. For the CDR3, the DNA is TGTGCCAGCAGCCCGGGACAGGGTTCCTACAATGAGCAGTTCTTC.